This T cell receptor beta chain was identified during a study of blood T cell repertoires in COVID-19. Study summary: Sources were T cells, B-cell-depleted T cells, or PBMCs; the material itself was cDNA or gDNA.

The CDR3 loop spans 14 amino acids. Germline V gene lookup returns CDR1 KGHSH and CDR2 LQKENI. V gave up 2 bases and J gave up 6 bases; unmatched junction bases: 4. Per the original data handling: Estimation of nucleated cell counts was performed using reference gene primer amplification. Assay used: immunoSEQ multiplex PCR; TCRdb lists only in-frame clones, some missing. V, J and clone size are those of that table, while D and trimming were read from the DNA. This table has 180,000 or so clones, 70% to 90% appearing once. Input material: peripheral blood. This receptor was identified in a man between 60 and 70 years old with acute or convalescent COVID-19. The chain links TRBV18 to TRBJ1-5; 7 bases agree with TRBD1. The CDR3 DNA sequence: TGTGCCAGCTCACCAGACAGGGTCGGTCAGCCCCAGCATTTT. It yields the protein CASSPDRVGQPQHF.